This T cell receptor beta chain emerged from a study of molecular identifiers for immune sequencing clone quantification. TCRdb re-called the PCR reads with MiXCR, one entry per CDR3 protein. Here the sample spans some 100,000 distinct CDR3 sequences, 15% to 20% being singletons. Naive CD8 library inputs spanned roughly 20,000 to 1,100,000 sorted cells and 10%, 30% or 50% RNA. Sorting selected naive CD8 T cells with a CD8+CD4-CCR7+CD45RA+ phenotype. This CDR3 comprises 15 residues. Between the trimmed V and J ends, which lost 5 bases and 4 bases, there was a span of 16 bases. The germline V gene has CDR1 LNHDA and CDR2 SQIVND (reference sequence). This clonotype was counted many times. Its antigen is as yet unknown. Findings and caveats of the study: Barcode collisions between identical TCR molecules could shrink estimates of highly expanded clone sizes. For effector cells, clones above 20 RNA copies held over 97% of molecules; for naive cells, under 1%.

Input material: naive CD8+ T cells from blood, with Jurkat cell RNA spiked in. Subset meaning: FACS-sorted CD8+CD4-CCR7+CD45RA+ naive T cells. The chain carries TRBV19 and TRBJ2-3, with D perhaps matching TRBD2 (5 bases). The receptor was derived from a human donor in good health. Some libraries in this study had Jurkat cell RNA spiked in. The CDR3 sequence: CASSPWTQAADTQYF. DNA of the CDR3: TGTGCCAGTAGTCCGTGGACTCAGGCAGCAGATACGCAGTATTTT.